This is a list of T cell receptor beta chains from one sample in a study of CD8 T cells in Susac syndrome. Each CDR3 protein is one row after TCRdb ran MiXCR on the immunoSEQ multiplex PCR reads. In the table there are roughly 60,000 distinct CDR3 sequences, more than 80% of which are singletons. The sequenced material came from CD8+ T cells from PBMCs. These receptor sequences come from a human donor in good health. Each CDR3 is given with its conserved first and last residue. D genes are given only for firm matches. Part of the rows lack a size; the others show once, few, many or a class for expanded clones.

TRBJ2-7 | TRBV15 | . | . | TGTGCCACCAGCAGAGCAGCCCGCTCCTACGAGCAGTACTTC | CATSRAARSYEQYF
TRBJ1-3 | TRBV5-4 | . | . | TGTGCCAGCAGCTTCAGCGTGGGCTCTGGAAACACCATATATTTT | CASSFSVGSGNTIYF
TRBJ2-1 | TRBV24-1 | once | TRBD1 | TGTGCCACCAGTGATGCGACAGGGCCCGGCGAGCAGTTCTTC | CATSDATGPGEQFF
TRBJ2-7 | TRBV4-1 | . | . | TGCGCCAGCAGCCGGCAGTCCTCCTACGAGCAGTACTTC | CASSRQSSYEQYF
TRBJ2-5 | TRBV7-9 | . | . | TGTGCCAGCAGCCTGACAGGTTCCACAGACGGAGAGACCCAGTACTTC | CASSLTGSTDGETQYF
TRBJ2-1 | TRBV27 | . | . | TGTGCCAGCAGTTTTGTGGCTAGTCCCTACAATGAGCAGTTCTTC | CASSFVASPYNEQFF
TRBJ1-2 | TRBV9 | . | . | TGTGCCAGCAGCGCTGGGAAGGGAGGGGACTATGGCTACACCTTC | CASSAGKGGDYGYTF
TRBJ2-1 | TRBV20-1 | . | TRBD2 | TGCAGTGCTAGACCCAAACTAGCGGGGGGGCCCTACAATGAGCAGTTCTTC | CSARPKLAGGPYNEQFF
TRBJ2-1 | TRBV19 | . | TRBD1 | TGTGCCAGTAGGGGGACAGGGGGCGCCTACAATGAGCAGTTCTTC | CASRGTGGAYNEQFF
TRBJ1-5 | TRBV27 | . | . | TGTGCCAGCAGTTTAAACGGATATAGCAATCAGCCCCAGCATTTT | CASSLNGYSNQPQHF
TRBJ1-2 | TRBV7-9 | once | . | TGTGCCAGCAGCTCTACCCTGAGCAGGCACGGACCCTATGGCTACACCTTC | CASSSTLSRHGPYGYTF
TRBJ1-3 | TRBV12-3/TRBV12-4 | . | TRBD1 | TGTGCCAGCAGTCCCGGACAGGGAACCCCGAGCTCTGGAAACACCATATATTTT | CASSPGQGTPSSGNTIYF
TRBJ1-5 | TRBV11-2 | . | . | TGTGCCAGCAGCCCTTCGGGTCAGCCCCAGCATTTT | CASSPSGQPQHF
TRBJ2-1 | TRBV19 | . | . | TGTGCCAGTAGTGCCCACCGGGACTCGTATTACAATGAGCAGTTCTTC | CASSAHRDSYYNEQFF
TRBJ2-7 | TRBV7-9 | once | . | TGTGCCAGCAGCTCACCGGGGGTGGGTTCCTACGAGCAGTACTTC | CASSSPGVGSYEQYF
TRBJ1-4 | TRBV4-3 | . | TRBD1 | TGCGCCAGCAGCCAAGGGTTGGGACAGGGGTTGGAAAGTGAAAAACTGTTTTTT | CASSQGLGQGLESEKLFF
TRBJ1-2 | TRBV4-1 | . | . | TGCGCCAGCAGCTTCCTAGGGGGGATAGGCTATGGCTACACCTTC | CASSFLGGIGYGYTF
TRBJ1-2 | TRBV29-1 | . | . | TGCAGCGTTGGGGCCCGGGACGCTGACTTC | CSVGARDADF
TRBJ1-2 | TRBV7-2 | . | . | TGTGCCAGCCAGGGACCGAATGGCTACACCTTC | CASQGPNGYTF
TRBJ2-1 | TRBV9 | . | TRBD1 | TGTGCCAGCAGCGTGGGGACAGTCTCCTACAATGAGCAGTTCTTC | CASSVGTVSYNEQFF
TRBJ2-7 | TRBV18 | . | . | TGTGCCAGCTCACTAGAAGGCAGGACCGTCGAGCAGTACTTC | CASSLEGRTVEQYF
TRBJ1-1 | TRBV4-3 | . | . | TGCGCCAGCAGCCAAAATTACGCTGGGGGTGAGTGGGCTTTCTTT | CASSQNYAGGEWAFF
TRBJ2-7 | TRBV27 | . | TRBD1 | TGTGCCAGCAGTCTGCGGACAGGGGGCTACGAGCAGTACTTC | CASSLRTGGYEQYF
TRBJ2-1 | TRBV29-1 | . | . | TGCAGCGTTGAAGGGTGGGACTCCTCCTACAATGAGCAGTTCTTC | CSVEGWDSSYNEQFF
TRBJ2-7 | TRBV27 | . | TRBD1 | TGTGCCAGCAGTTGGGGACAGGGTTTCTCCTACGAGCAGTACTTC | CASSWGQGFSYEQYF
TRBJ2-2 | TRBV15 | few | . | TGTGCCACCAGCCGCTACCCGGGACTCGACAACACCGGGGAGCTGTTTTTT | CATSRYPGLDNTGELFF
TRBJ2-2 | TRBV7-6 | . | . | TGTGCCAGCAGCCTCCCGGTCCCCGGGGAGCTGTTTTTT | CASSLPVPGELFF
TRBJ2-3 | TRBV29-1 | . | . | TGCAGCGTTCCTTGGGCGGGGGCGGCAGATACGCAGTATTTT | CSVPWAGAADTQYF
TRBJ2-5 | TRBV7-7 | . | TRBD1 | TGTGCCAGCAGCCACTCCGGACAGGGGGTTCAAGAGACCCAGTACTTC | CASSHSGQGVQETQYF
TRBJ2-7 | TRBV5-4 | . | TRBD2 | TGTGCCAGCAGCCCCTGGACTAGCGGGGGTTACGAGCAGTACTTC | CASSPWTSGGYEQYF
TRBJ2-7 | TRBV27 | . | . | TGTGCCAGCAGTTTGGGGGGCAGCACCTACGAGCAGTACTTC | CASSLGGSTYEQYF
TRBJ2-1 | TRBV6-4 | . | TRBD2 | TGTGCCAGCAGTGTTAGCGGGGGGTTGAATGAGCAGTTCTTC | CASSVSGGLNEQFF
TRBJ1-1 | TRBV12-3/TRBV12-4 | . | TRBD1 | TGTGCCAGCAGTTCCGCACGATATCAGGGACAGGGCTCGGGCACTGAAGCTTTCTTT | CASSSARYQGQGSGTEAFF
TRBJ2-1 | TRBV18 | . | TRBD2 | TGTGCCAGCTCACCCCTAGCGGGGGGGTACAATGAGCAGTTCTTC | CASSPLAGGYNEQFF
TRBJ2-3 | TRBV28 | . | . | TGTGCCAGCAGTTTATATGCAGGGGAGGGGGTGAGAACGCAGTATTTT | CASSLYAGEGVRTQYF
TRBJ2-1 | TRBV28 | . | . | TGTGCCAGCAGTCTGGTTCCCAATGAGCAGTTCTTC | CASSLVPNEQFF
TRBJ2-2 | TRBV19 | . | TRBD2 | TGTGCCAGTAGTATTGGCGGGGGGACCCCGAACACCGGGGAGCTGTTTTTT | CASSIGGGTPNTGELFF
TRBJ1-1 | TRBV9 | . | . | TGTGCCAGCAGCGTAGGGTGGATAATGAACACTGAAGCTTTCTTT | CASSVGWIMNTEAFF
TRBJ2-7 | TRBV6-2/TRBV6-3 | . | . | TGTGCCAGCAGCAGCAGCGACGGGGGGCCCTACGAGCAGTACTTC | CASSSSDGGPYEQYF
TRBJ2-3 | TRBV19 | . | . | TGTGCCAGTAGTATAGATGGCGGGGCTAGCACAGATACGCAGTATTTT | CASSIDGGASTDTQYF
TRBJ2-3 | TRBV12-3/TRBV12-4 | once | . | TGTGCCAGCAGTTCAGCGGGCGACACAGATACGCAGTATTTT | CASSSAGDTDTQYF
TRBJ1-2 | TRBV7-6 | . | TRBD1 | TGTGCCAGCAGCTTAGGACAGGGGGTGGGCTATGGCTACACCTTC | CASSLGQGVGYGYTF
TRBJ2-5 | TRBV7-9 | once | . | TGTGCCAGCAGCTTATTAGGGATCCAAGAGACCCAGTACTTC | CASSLLGIQETQYF
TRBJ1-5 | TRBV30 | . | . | TGTGCCTGGGGACAGTTAAATCAGCCCCAGCATTTT | CAWGQLNQPQHF
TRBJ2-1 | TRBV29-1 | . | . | TGCAGCGTTGAAGGCGGTCAGTTCAATGAGCAGTTCTTC | CSVEGGQFNEQFF